This T cell receptor (beta chain) was documented in a study of cytomegalovirus exposure and HLA in healthy donors. Whole-study findings and limits: Judged likely to be a sequencing artifact was a cluster of highly shared sequence variants.

Germline V CDR1 and CDR2: SEHNR, FQNEAQ (reference sequence). V dropped 4 bases and J dropped 0; count of bases not matched to a gene: 1. The CDR3 sequence is 14 residues long. In the case of this clone: Its specificity is not known.

Primers for the PCR totalled 60 Vbeta and 13 Jbeta. TCRdb keeps only in-frame clones here, not all; method: immunoSEQ multiplex PCR. The table has approximately 100,000 clones, over 70% seen once. This chain connects TRBV7-9 to TRBJ2-7; 9 bases fit TRBD2. Sequences were obtained from PBMCs. This receptor was identified in a male donor in good health and CMV-seropositive. The CDR3 DNA follows: TGTGCCAGCAGCTCGCGGGAGGGCTCCTACGAGCAGTACTTC. It specifies CASSSREGSYEQYF.